These T cell receptor beta chains were read from a single sample in a study of low-dose radiotherapy and immunotherapy resistance in tumors. MiXCR, run by TCRdb on the reads, gives a single entry per CDR3 protein. The table lists some 94,000 distinct CDR3 sequences, 20% to 25% of them singletons, with around 13% in the top ten. The source was PBMCs, collected after low-dose radiotherapy plus immunotherapy. The receptors originated from a female donor with ovarian cancer. CDR3s include the opening cysteine and the closing phenylalanine or tryptophan. The order of the fields is J gene, clone size, CDR3 length, V gene, D gene, CDR3 DNA, CDR3 protein. D genes are given only for firm matches. Only part of the rows carry a size: once, few, many, or a class if the clone is expanded.

J gene: TRBJ1-1; clone size: many; CDR3 length: 18; V gene: TRBV7-2; D gene: TRBD1; CDR3 DNA: TGTGCCAGCAGCTTGAGGGGGGGGACAGGGGCCTTGAACACTGAAGCTTTCTTT; CDR3 protein: CASSLRGGTGALNTEAFF
J gene: TRBJ2-1; clone size: .; CDR3 length: 17; V gene: TRBV14; D gene: .; CDR3 DNA: TGTGCCAGCAGCCAGGAACAGGGTTCCGGGAGGAGGGGTGAGCAGTTCTTC; CDR3 protein: CASSQEQGSGRRGEQFF
J gene: TRBJ1-2; clone size: .; CDR3 length: 13; V gene: TRBV6-6; D gene: .; CDR3 DNA: TGTGCCAGCCACTCGGCCTACCTCGAGGGCTACACCTTC; CDR3 protein: CASHSAYLEGYTF
J gene: TRBJ2-1; clone size: many; CDR3 length: 15; V gene: TRBV3-1; D gene: TRBD2; CDR3 DNA: TGTGCCAGCAGCCAAGGGGGACTAGCCTACAATGAGCAGTTCTTC; CDR3 protein: CASSQGGLAYNEQFF
J gene: TRBJ2-1; clone size: few; CDR3 length: 15; V gene: TRBV5-4; D gene: TRBD2; CDR3 DNA: TGTGCCAGCAGCCGGCGGGAGGCTTACTACAATGAGCAGTTCTTC; CDR3 protein: CASSRREAYYNEQFF
J gene: TRBJ1-1; clone size: many; CDR3 length: 14; V gene: TRBV12-3/TRBV12-4; D gene: .; CDR3 DNA: TGTGCCAGCAGTTTTCCCGGGATGAACACTGAAGCTTTCTTT; CDR3 protein: CASSFPGMNTEAFF
J gene: TRBJ1-1; clone size: many; CDR3 length: 13; V gene: TRBV28; D gene: .; CDR3 DNA: TGTGCCAGCAGTCGCAGAATGAACACTGAAGCTTTCTTT; CDR3 protein: CASSRRMNTEAFF
J gene: TRBJ2-3; clone size: few; CDR3 length: 13; V gene: TRBV20-1; D gene: TRBD2; CDR3 DNA: TGCAGTGGGGGGACTAGGAGTATTGATACGCAGTATTTT; CDR3 protein: CSGGTRSIDTQYF
J gene: TRBJ1-1; clone size: many; CDR3 length: 15; V gene: TRBV14; D gene: .; CDR3 DNA: TGTGCCAGCAGCGACTTCTTCAAGGGGAACACTGAAGCTTTCTTT; CDR3 protein: CASSDFFKGNTEAFF
J gene: TRBJ2-1; clone size: many; CDR3 length: 14; V gene: TRBV6-5; D gene: .; CDR3 DNA: TGTGCCAGCATCTCTCGGCGGGGCAACAATGAGCAGTTCTTC; CDR3 protein: CASISRRGNNEQFF
J gene: TRBJ1-1; clone size: many; CDR3 length: 13; V gene: TRBV19; D gene: .; CDR3 DNA: TGTGCCAGTAGTGAACGGGGGAACACTGAAGCTTTCTTT; CDR3 protein: CASSERGNTEAFF
J gene: TRBJ1-1; clone size: medium-sized; CDR3 length: 12; V gene: TRBV28; D gene: .; CDR3 DNA: TGTGCCAGCAGTCCCTCCGAGCCCTTAGCTTTCTTT; CDR3 protein: CASSPSEPLAFF
J gene: TRBJ2-1; clone size: many; CDR3 length: 19; V gene: TRBV7-2; D gene: TRBD2; CDR3 DNA: TGTGCCAGCAGCTTCGGGACTAGCGGGAGGTTTTGGTCAGACCATGAGCAGTTCTTC; CDR3 protein: CASSFGTSGRFWSDHEQFF
J gene: TRBJ1-3; clone size: many; CDR3 length: 12; V gene: TRBV6-2/TRBV6-3; D gene: TRBD1; CDR3 DNA: TGTGCCAGCCGACAGGGGGACAACACCATATATTTT; CDR3 protein: CASRQGDNTIYF
J gene: TRBJ2-4; clone size: few; CDR3 length: 15; V gene: TRBV6-2/TRBV6-3; D gene: .; CDR3 DNA: TGTGCCAGCAAGAGACCCACTTACGCCAAAAACATTCAGTACTTC; CDR3 protein: CASKRPTYAKNIQYF
J gene: TRBJ1-2; clone size: many; CDR3 length: 12; V gene: TRBV6-1; D gene: .; CDR3 DNA: TGTGCCAGCAGTGTACAGGGTGGAGGCTACACCTTC; CDR3 protein: CASSVQGGGYTF
J gene: TRBJ2-1; clone size: .; CDR3 length: 17; V gene: TRBV6-8; D gene: .; CDR3 DNA: TGTGCCAGCAGGCCCCTCGAAGGGGCGCGGGTAACCAATGAGCAGTCCTTC; CDR3 protein: CASRPLEGARVTNEQSF
J gene: TRBJ2-1; clone size: many; CDR3 length: 17; V gene: TRBV6-5; D gene: TRBD2; CDR3 DNA: TGTGCCAGCAGTCCTGGGACTAGCGGGGGATCCTACAATGAGCAGTTCTTC; CDR3 protein: CASSPGTSGGSYNEQFF
J gene: TRBJ1-4; clone size: many; CDR3 length: 16; V gene: TRBV19; D gene: .; CDR3 DNA: TGTGCCAGTAGTAACGCCGGGGGGATGAATCTTGAAAAACTGTTTTTT; CDR3 protein: CASSNAGGMNLEKLFF
J gene: TRBJ2-5; clone size: many; CDR3 length: 15; V gene: TRBV30; D gene: TRBD2; CDR3 DNA: TGTGCCTGGAGTCGGCGCGGGGGGGTCCAAGAGACCCAGTACTTC; CDR3 protein: CAWSRRGGVQETQYF
J gene: TRBJ2-1; clone size: many; CDR3 length: 16; V gene: TRBV27; D gene: .; CDR3 DNA: TGTGCCAGCCCTATCCGGCCAGGCCGGTGGGAGAATGAGCAGTTCTTC; CDR3 protein: CASPIRPGRWENEQFF
J gene: TRBJ2-5; clone size: many; CDR3 length: 19; V gene: TRBV5-4; D gene: .; CDR3 DNA: TGTGCCAGCAGCTTGGGAGGACCTCACATCCCCCGGGAGAAAGAGACCCAGTACTTC; CDR3 protein: CASSLGGPHIPREKETQYF